This T cell receptor beta chain derives from a study of shared clonotypes between healthy human individuals. Trimming cost V 4 bases and J 0 bases, with 11 bases left between them. The germline V gene has CDR1 SGDLS and CDR2 YYNGEE. CDR3 length: 14 residues. Sorted-subset replicate PCRs used about 180 ng DNA, some 30,000 T cell genomes. Sequencing was performed with immunoSEQ multiplex PCR; in TCRdb, only in-frame clones are kept and a portion is missing. Of over 1.4 million clones listed, approximately 97% are singletons. A CD45RA-negative memory subset and a CD45RA+ naive subset were separated from the CD4+ cells.

This chain connects TRBV9 to TRBJ2-7, with D possibly TRBD2 on 6 matching bases. The sequence derives from a man aged 25-45 years in good health. The sequencing input was naive CD4+ T cells sorted from blood. Subset noted: CD45RA+ positively selected. This CDR3 is CASSSRETSYEQYF. Written as DNA, the CDR3 is TGTGCCAGCAGCTCCCGGGAGACCTCCTACGAGCAGTACTTC.